Included here is one T cell receptor (beta chain) sequence, with context. The V gene lost 1 base and the J gene lost 0 bases, with 7 bases spanning the gap. The CDR3 totals 14 residues. Germline V gives CDR1 SGHAT, CDR2 FQDESV (reference sequence). The data were obtained in a study of blood T cell repertoires in COVID-19. Some clones are missing from TCRdb's copy, which holds only in-frame ones; the method was immunoSEQ multiplex PCR. Of around 210,000 clones listed, about 90% are singletons. The chain recombines TRBV11-1 with TRBJ2-7; D might be TRBD1 (6 bases). This TCR was recovered from a woman in her 70s with acute or convalescent COVID-19. The sequenced material came from peripheral blood. For the CDR3, the DNA is TGTGCCAGCAGCTTAGGAGGGGGCTCCTACGAGCAGTACTTC. Translated, it gives CASSLGGGSYEQYF.